This is a list of T cell receptor beta chains from one sample in a study of T cells in Graves' hyperthyroidism and ophthalmopathy. TCRdb redid the calling of the multiplex PCR reads with MiXCR, one entry per CDR3 protein. The profile shows 350,000 to 450,000 distinct CDR3 sequences, more than 13% of them singletons. The sample was blood. The receptor source for this set is a man over 45 with Graves' ophthalmopathy. CDR3s include the opening cysteine and the closing phenylalanine or tryptophan. D genes are given only for firm matches. The size of a clone is reported for some rows only, either as once, few or many, or as a class for expanded clones.

V gene: TRBV11-2; D gene: TRBD2; J gene: TRBJ2-7; clone size: few; CDR3 DNA: TGTGCCAGCAACTCCCTTAGCGGGAATCAATACGAGCAGTACTTC; CDR3 protein: CASNSLSGNQYEQYF
V gene: TRBV20-1; D gene: -; J gene: TRBJ2-5; clone size: few; CDR3 DNA: TGCAGTGCTTCACAATCGAGGGGTGAGACCCAGTACTTC; CDR3 protein: CSASQSRGETQYF
V gene: TRBV2; D gene: TRBD1; J gene: TRBJ2-3; clone size: many; CDR3 DNA: TGTGCCAGCAGTCAGAGACAGGGGTCGGCAGATACGCAGTATTTT; CDR3 protein: CASSQRQGSADTQYF
V gene: TRBV4-2; D gene: TRBD2; J gene: TRBJ2-3; clone size: few; CDR3 DNA: TGTGCCAGCAGCCCCATCCGGAAGCGGGAGTTCCCAGATACGCAGTATTTT; CDR3 protein: CASSPIRKREFPDTQYF
V gene: TRBV29-1; D gene: -; J gene: TRBJ2-1; clone size: -; CDR3 DNA: TGCAGCCTCACAAATTCCGGGGATGAGCAGTTCTTC; CDR3 protein: CSLTNSGDEQFF
V gene: TRBV2; D gene: -; J gene: TRBJ2-5; clone size: many; CDR3 DNA: TGTGCCAGCAGGAGCCTGGGAGGGGGCAAAGAGACCCAGTACTTC; CDR3 protein: CASRSLGGGKETQYF
V gene: TRBV19; D gene: TRBD2; J gene: TRBJ2-3; clone size: -; CDR3 DNA: TGTGCCAGTAGTCGACGGACTAGTCGCCCGGATACGCAGTATTTT; CDR3 protein: CASSRRTSRPDTQYF
V gene: TRBV3-1; D gene: -; J gene: TRBJ1-2; clone size: many; CDR3 DNA: TGTGCCAGCAGCCATCCCGGGAAGGGCTACACCTTC; CDR3 protein: CASSHPGKGYTF
V gene: TRBV10-3; D gene: -; J gene: TRBJ1-2; clone size: -; CDR3 DNA: TGTGCCATCAGTGATCTTACAGGGTTTTATGGCTACACCTTC; CDR3 protein: CAISDLTGFYGYTF
V gene: TRBV2; D gene: TRBD1; J gene: TRBJ1-1; clone size: many; CDR3 DNA: TGTGCCAGCGGGCAGGGGGCGCTTAGGAACACTGAAGCTTTCTTT; CDR3 protein: CASGQGALRNTEAFF
V gene: TRBV7-9; D gene: TRBD1; J gene: TRBJ2-5; clone size: many; CDR3 DNA: TGTGCCAGCAGCTCCCCCGGCAGGGGGCAAGAGACCCAGTACTTC; CDR3 protein: CASSSPGRGQETQYF
V gene: TRBV30; D gene: -; J gene: TRBJ1-1; clone size: many; CDR3 DNA: TGTGCCTGGAGTGTCTGGCAAGGGGACACTGAAGCTTTCTTT; CDR3 protein: CAWSVWQGDTEAFF
V gene: TRBV12-3/TRBV12-4; D gene: TRBD2; J gene: TRBJ2-1; clone size: -; CDR3 DNA: TGTGCCAGCAATTACGGCGGGAGGGCTCGATACAATGAGCAGTTCTTC; CDR3 protein: CASNYGGRARYNEQFF
V gene: TRBV20-1; D gene: -; J gene: TRBJ1-4; clone size: -; CDR3 DNA: TGCAGTGCTAGTCTGGGGGCTGGTAATGAAAAACTGTTTTTT; CDR3 protein: CSASLGAGNEKLFF
V gene: TRBV18; D gene: -; J gene: TRBJ2-7; clone size: many; CDR3 DNA: TGTGCCAGCTCACCGTACCAGGGTTACGAGCAGTACTTC; CDR3 protein: CASSPYQGYEQYF
V gene: TRBV7-8; D gene: -; J gene: TRBJ2-2; clone size: -; CDR3 DNA: TGTGCCAGCAGCTTAGAAGGGGTCCGGGAGCTGTTTTTT; CDR3 protein: CASSLEGVRELFF
V gene: TRBV5-5; D gene: -; J gene: TRBJ2-7; clone size: many; CDR3 DNA: TGTGCCAGCAGCTTGGGTGTTAGCGCCTCCTACGAGCAGTACTTC; CDR3 protein: CASSLGVSASYEQYF
V gene: TRBV4-2; D gene: TRBD2; J gene: TRBJ2-7; clone size: few; CDR3 DNA: TGTGCCAGCAGCCAAGACCCCCTGACTAGCGGGAGAGTCTACGAGCAGTACTTC; CDR3 protein: CASSQDPLTSGRVYEQYF
V gene: TRBV30; D gene: -; J gene: TRBJ2-2; clone size: few; CDR3 DNA: TGTGCCTGGAGTCCCTACAGTGGGAACACCGGGAAGCTGTTTTTT; CDR3 protein: CAWSPYSGNTGKLFF
V gene: TRBV27; D gene: -; J gene: TRBJ2-7; clone size: few; CDR3 DNA: TGTGCCAGCAGATACAGGGCTACCTACGAGCAGTACTTC; CDR3 protein: CASRYRATYEQYF
V gene: TRBV7-9; D gene: TRBD2; J gene: TRBJ2-2; clone size: -; CDR3 DNA: TGTGCCAGCAGCCACCAAAAACTAGCGGGAGGGCCAGTCGGGGAGCTGTTTTTT; CDR3 protein: CASSHQKLAGGPVGELFF
V gene: TRBV27; D gene: -; J gene: TRBJ2-1; clone size: -; CDR3 DNA: TGTGCCAGCAGTTTTCGGGGGGCTTACTACAATGAGCAGTTCTTC; CDR3 protein: CASSFRGAYYNEQFF
V gene: TRBV11-2; D gene: TRBD2; J gene: TRBJ2-3; clone size: many; CDR3 DNA: TGTGCCAGCAGCTTAACGTTCCCGGGACTAGCGGGAGGTAGCACAGATACGCAGTATTTT; CDR3 protein: CASSLTFPGLAGGSTDTQYF
V gene: TRBV6-1; D gene: TRBD1; J gene: TRBJ2-5; clone size: many; CDR3 DNA: TGTGCCAGCAGTGGAGGACAGGGGCAAGAGACCCAGTACTTC; CDR3 protein: CASSGGQGQETQYF
V gene: TRBV6-1; D gene: -; J gene: TRBJ2-7; clone size: many; CDR3 DNA: TGTGCCAGCAGGGGACGGAACCGCTACGAGCAGTACTTC; CDR3 protein: CASRGRNRYEQYF
V gene: TRBV6-1; D gene: -; J gene: TRBJ2-3; clone size: -; CDR3 DNA: TGTGCCAGCAGTGGCGGGACACGCACAGATACGCAGTATTTT; CDR3 protein: CASSGGTRTDTQYF
V gene: TRBV19; D gene: TRBD2; J gene: TRBJ2-3; clone size: few; CDR3 DNA: TGTGCCAGTAGTATGTTAGCGGGAGCAGATACGCAGTATTTT; CDR3 protein: CASSMLAGADTQYF
V gene: TRBV12-5; D gene: -; J gene: TRBJ1-5; clone size: many; CDR3 DNA: TGTGCTAGTGGTTTATTGGGTCAGCCCCAGCATTTT; CDR3 protein: CASGLLGQPQHF
V gene: TRBV3-1; D gene: -; J gene: TRBJ2-2; clone size: many; CDR3 DNA: TGTGCCAGCAGCCCGACGACAGTGAACACCGGGGAGCTGTTTTTT; CDR3 protein: CASSPTTVNTGELFF
V gene: TRBV29-1; D gene: -; J gene: TRBJ2-5; clone size: few; CDR3 DNA: TGCAGCGTCGGGTTCGGGACCCTAGGGGAGACCCAGTACTTC; CDR3 protein: CSVGFGTLGETQYF
V gene: TRBV7-9; D gene: -; J gene: TRBJ1-1; clone size: -; CDR3 DNA: TGTGCCAGCAGCGGCTTGCGGGGCAGGATAACTTTCTTT; CDR3 protein: CASSGLRGRITFF
V gene: TRBV29-1; D gene: -; J gene: TRBJ1-5; clone size: few; CDR3 DNA: TGCAGCGTTGGGGAACAAAAACAGGGCGCGCCCCAGCATTTT; CDR3 protein: CSVGEQKQGAPQHF
V gene: TRBV20-1; D gene: -; J gene: TRBJ1-1; clone size: many; CDR3 DNA: TGCAGTGCTAGAGCTGTCCGGGGGCGTGGAGAATTTGAAGCTTTCTTT; CDR3 protein: CSARAVRGRGEFEAFF
V gene: TRBV29-1; D gene: -; J gene: TRBJ2-7; clone size: many; CDR3 DNA: TGCAGCGTTACCCCCGGACATAAATCCTACGAGCAGTACTTC; CDR3 protein: CSVTPGHKSYEQYF